This entry lists 14 T cell receptor beta chains sequenced from one sample in a study of post-analysis software for immune sequencing data. The authors incorporated unique molecular identifiers into the TCR beta cDNA libraries. TCRdb re-called the PCR reads with MiXCR, one entry per CDR3 protein. This table holds fewer than 850,000 distinct CDR3 sequences, approximately 44% found once. These receptors' targets are unknown. General study results and limits: There were five or six TRBV segments more frequent in patients than controls, and TRBV5-6, TRBV5-1 and TRBV20-1 were among them.

Material: blood. These receptors were collected from a girl aged 5-17 years with multiple sclerosis.

This clonotype was seen repeatedly, ten times or more. V usage is TRBV20-1 and J usage is TRBJ2-7, with TRBD1 matching over 8 bases. CDR3 length equals 12 residues. The germline V gene has CDR1 DFQATT and CDR2 SNEGSKA (reference sequence). J was trimmed by 10 bases and V by 6 bases; bases with no gene match: 11. CDR3 sequence: CSAAPDRDNQYF. The CDR3 coding sequence is TGCAGTGCGGCTCCGGACAGGGATAACCAGTACTTC.

The chain uses TRBV12-3 or TRBV12-4 and TRBJ2-1, with 13 bases that match TRBD2. This CDR3 spans 14 amino acids. Losses at the gene ends were 6 bases for V and 10 bases for J; bases not matched to a gene: 6. CDR3 coding DNA: TGTGCCAGCAGCCCCGGGACTAGCGGGATGGAGCAGTTCTTC. This codes for CASSPGTSGMEQFF.

The chain joins TRBV20-1 to TRBJ2-5; tentatively, D is TRBD1 (6 bases). V lost 1 base and J 13 bases, leaving 22 bases between the germline ends. CDR1 is DFQATT, CDR2 SNEGSKA, per germline (reference sequence). The CDR3 is 14 residues long. Here the CDR3 reads CSARGGQGLMERYF. The CDR3 nucleotides read TGCAGTGCTAGAGGGGGCCAGGGGCTCATGGAGCGGTACTTC.

This clonotype was detected only once. The chain employs TRBV27 and TRBJ2-5, with D hard to call. V was pared by 2 bases and J by 0 bases, with 13 bases between. CDR1 MNHEY and CDR2 SMNVEV come from the germline V gene (reference sequence). This CDR3 has 16 residues. CDR3 bases: TGTGCCAGCAGTTTACGCCCCTTTGGAAACCAAGAGACCCAGTACTTC. Amino acid sequence: CASSLRPFGNQETQYF.

The rearrangement joins TRBV12-3 or TRBV12-4 to TRBJ2-5; 8 bases line up with TRBD2. Germline trimming cut 5 bases from V and 5 bases from J; bases unmatched to any gene: 7. The CDR3 loop spans 14 amino acids. DNA for the CDR3: TGTGCCAGCAGTACTAGCGGAGTTTGGGAGACCCAGTACTTC. This gives the protein CASSTSGVWETQYF.

V gene TRBV13 combines with J gene TRBJ2-1, with 7 nucleotides matching TRBD1. With V trimmed by 5 bases and J by 6 bases, 4 bases remained unmatched. There are 13 residues in the CDR3. Germline CDR1 reads PRHDT; CDR2 reads FYEKMQ (reference sequence). This CDR3 reads CASSARDSNEQFF. The DNA for the CDR3 is TGTGCCAGCAGCGCCCGGGACAGCAATGAGCAGTTCTTC.

The sample holds a few counts of this clonotype. Here the CDR3 reads CASSLEGGVAKNIQYF. The CDR3 coding sequence is TGTGCCAGCAGCTTAGAGGGAGGGGTAGCCAAAAACATTCAGTACTTC. The chain has TRBV7-9 and TRBJ2-4; 7 bases fit TRBD2. V was pared by 1 base and J by 0 bases, with 3 bases of the junction left unmatched. Looked up from germline, CDR1 is SEHNR and CDR2 is FQNEAQ (reference sequence). The CDR3 consists of 16 residues. The complete variable domain, with remaining parts taken from reference TRBV7-9 and TRBJ2-4, reads DTGVSQNPRHKITKRGQNVTFRCDPISEHNRLYWYRQTLGQGPEFLTYFQNEAQLEKSRLLSDRFSAERPKGSFSTLEIQRTEQGDSAMYLCASSLEGGVAKNIQYFGAGTRLSVL.

The chain recombines TRBV7-8 with TRBJ2-7; TRBD2 agrees at 9 bases. J was trimmed by 0 bases and V by 5 bases; bases with no gene match: 2. Germline V gene data show CDR1 as SGHVS and CDR2 as FQNEAQ. The CDR3 contains 14 residues. CDR3 amino acids: CASSKGLASYEQYF. The CDR3 region has the DNA TGTGCCAGCAGCAAGGGACTAGCCTCCTACGAGCAGTACTTC.

This clonotype was seen a handful of times. The V gene is TRBV6-5, the J gene TRBJ2-7; 7 bases align to TRBD1. V lost 6 bases and J lost 0; bases outside the gene matches: 8. Germline-derived CDR1 and CDR2 are MNHEY and SVGAGI. This CDR3 is built from 15 residues. The chain's CDR3 is CASSRLTGDSYEQYF. CDR3 nucleotides: TGTGCCAGCAGCCGGTTAACAGGGGACTCCTACGAGCAGTACTTC.

This clonotype has more than one count but fewer than ten. The V gene is TRBV29-1, the J gene TRBJ2-7; D is perhaps TRBD1 or TRBD2 (5 bases each). There are 13 residues in the CDR3. With 1 base removed from V and 11 bases from J, the gap between germline ends came to 18 bases. Germline V gene sequence: CDR1 SQVTM, CDR2 ANQGSEA. Here the CDR3 DNA reads TGCAGCGTTGAAGCGGGTCAGGGCGGACTCGAGTACTTC. Encoded protein: CSVEAGQGGLEYF.

The V and J genes are TRBV9 and TRBJ2-3; possible D gene TRBD2, 7 bases. With 3 bases removed from V and 7 bases from J, the gap between germline ends came to 36 bases. The V gene's germline CDR1 is SGDLS and CDR2 YYNGEE. This CDR3 is 21 amino acids long. The CDR3 DNA follows: TGTGCCAGCAGCGATCCGCTGGGGGGCGACGGGGAGCGGACTAGTCCAAATACGCAGTATTTT. Its protein is CASSDPLGGDGERTSPNTQYF. The variable domain in full, completed from reference TRBV9 and TRBJ2-3, reads DSGVTQTPKHLITATGQRVTLRCSPRSGDLSVYWYQQSLDQGLQFLIQYYNGEERAKGNILERFSAQQFPDLHSELNLSSLELGDSALYFCASSDPLGGDGERTSPNTQYFGPGTRLTVL.

Only one count was recorded for this clonotype. The chain joins TRBV25-1 to TRBJ2-1; D possibly corresponds to TRBD1 (5 bases). V was cut by 8 bases and J by 6 bases, with 23 bases left in between. The V gene's germline CDR1 is MGHDK and CDR2 SYGVNS. The CDR3 runs 16 residues. Here the CDR3 reads CASAEVGDPRLNEQFF. DNA for the CDR3: TGTGCCAGCGCTGAGGTAGGGGATCCCCGGCTCAATGAGCAGTTCTTC. The variable domain in full, completed from reference TRBV25-1 and TRBJ2-1, reads EADIYQTPRYLVIGTGKKITLECSQTMGHDKMYWYQQDPGMELHLIHYSYGVNSTEKGDLSSESTVSRIRTEHFPLTLESARPSHTSQYLCASAEVGDPRLNEQFFGPGTRLTVL.

This sequence joins TRBV29-1 and TRBJ2-1; no reliable D call. The V gene's germline CDR1 is SQVTM and CDR2 ANQGSEA. V lost 2 bases, J lost 9 bases, and 17 bases lay in between. CDR3 length: 14 residues. CDR3 nucleotides: TGCAGCGTTGAACCCCCCGGGTCCAGTGCTGAGCAGTTCTTC. Translated, it gives CSVEPPGSSAEQFF.

This sequence joins TRBV4-3 and TRBJ2-1, with D possibly being TRBD1 (7 bases). The CDR3 consists of 17 residues. The V end lost 1 base, the J end lost 5 bases, and 18 bases lay between the germline ends. In germline, CDR1 is LGHNA, CDR2 YSLEER. The CDR3 coding sequence is TGCGCCAGCAGCCAAGGCCTGGAGGGGGCCTTTCACAATGAGCAGTTCTTC. This gives the protein CASSQGLEGAFHNEQFF.